This T cell receptor beta chain was captured by sequencing in a study of shared clonotypes between healthy human individuals. Whole-study results and caveats: Clonotype sharing among donors was expected to depend on sequencing depth.

V was pared by 4 bases and J by 1 base, with 4 bases between. Germline CDR1 is MGHRA and CDR2 is YSYEKL. The CDR3 loop spans 13 amino acids. Genomic DNA of each subset was evenly split across several immunoSEQ plates. It was around 180 ng DNA, about 30,000 T cell genomes, that sorted-subset replicate PCRs used. Some clones are missing from TCRdb's copy, which holds only in-frame ones; the method was immunoSEQ multiplex PCR. This sample has approximately 1,000,000 clones, with around three quarters found just once. Comment on this clone: The antigen remains unidentified. One base away lies a much larger clone, so this may be a sequencing read error.

Negatively enriched CD4+ T cells were divided by CD45RA into naive and memory. Sequencing input: memory CD4+ T cells from PBMCs. As for subset: CD45RA-negative fraction. The origin of this receptor is a man aged 18 to 29 in good health. Some clones in this sample may be carry-over from other donors' samples. The chain recombines TRBV4-1 with TRBJ2-2; no firm D call. CDR3 sequence reads: CASSPQNTGELFF. The CDR3 DNA is TGCGCCAGCAGCCCACAGAACACCGGGGAGCTGTTTTTT.